These 26 T cell receptor beta chains were sequenced from one sample in a study of identical twins. One entry per CDR3 protein results from TCRdb running MiXCR on the 5' RACE reads. The sample comprises roughly 1.6 million distinct CDR3 sequences, more than 30% of which are singletons, and 0.25% to 0.3% rests with the top ten. Sequencing was carried out using cord blood. The source of these receptors is a newborn girl in good health.

The chain combines TRBV20-1 with TRBJ1-3, with TRBD1 identical over 7 bases. Germline V CDR1 and CDR2: DFQATT, SNEGSKA (reference sequence). There are 15 residues in the CDR3. V was pared by 0 bases and J by 4 bases, with 6 bases of the junction left unmatched. The DNA of the CDR3 is TGCAGTGCTAGAGATCGGCGACAGGGAGGAAACACCATATATTTT. Amino acids: CSARDRRQGGNTIYF.

There are many counts of this clonotype. The chain employs TRBV10-3 and TRBJ2-1, with 7 bases identical to TRBD2. Germline V gene lookup returns CDR1 ENHRY and CDR2 SYGVKD. J gave up 9 bases and V 8 bases, and 7 bases lay outside the gene matches. This CDR3 comprises 12 residues. CDR3: CAIGSPSGEQFF. In nucleotides, the CDR3 is TGTGCCATCGGCAGTCCTAGCGGTGAGCAGTTCTTC.

This clonotype has only a few counts. The chain combines TRBV11-1 with TRBJ2-1; D ambiguous. This CDR3 has 12 amino acids. Germline values: CDR1 SGHAT, CDR2 FQDESV (reference sequence). Trimming shortened V by 3 bases and J by 5 bases, and 5 bases separated the two germline ends. CDR3 loop: CASSFLHNEQFF. The DNA for the CDR3 is TGTGCCAGCAGCTTCCTCCACAATGAGCAGTTCTTC.

This chain connects TRBV6-2 or TRBV6-3 to TRBJ1-5; D is uncertain. Germline loops: CDR1 MNHEY, CDR2 SVGEGT. The V and J ends lost 2 bases and 2 bases respectively, with 4 bases between them. CDR3 length equals 13 residues. The CDR3 DNA reads as TGTGCCAGCAGTTACCCACGCAATCAGCCCCAGCATTTT. This codes for CASSYPRNQPQHF.

The V call is TRBV2, the J call TRBJ1-5, with D unresolved. V gave up 4 bases and J gave up 3 bases, with 10 bases separating them. There are 14 residues in the CDR3. The germline V gene has CDR1 SNHLY and CDR2 FYNNEI. CDR3 coding DNA: TGTGCCAGCAGTGGGGAGGCGGTCAATCAGCCCCAGCATTTT. It specifies CASSGEAVNQPQHF.

This clonotype was found a few times. The chain is built from TRBV9 and TRBJ2-1, with no clear D. The V gene lost 4 bases and the J gene lost 6 bases, with 17 bases spanning the gap. This CDR3 has 15 amino acids. Germline CDR1 SGDLS, CDR2 YYNGEE. Written as DNA, the CDR3 is TGTGCCAGCAGCCCTAGTGGCTCCTGGGGCAATGAGCAGTTCTTC. Amino acid sequence: CASSPSGSWGNEQFF.

This clonotype has only a few counts. CDR3 nucleotides: TGTGCCAGCAGGGGAATAGGCTCCACGAACACCGGGGAGCTGTTTTTT. This translates into CASRGIGSTNTGELFF. The chain has TRBV7-6 and TRBJ2-2; D remains unclear. The CDR3 spans 16 residues. V lost 6 bases and J lost 0, with 14 bases in between. Germline-derived CDR1 and CDR2 are SGHVS and FNYEAQ.

The chain carries TRBV5-1 and TRBJ1-1, with a tentative D call TRBD1 (6 bases). There are 13 residues in the CDR3. With 0 bases removed from V and 7 bases from J, the gap between germline ends came to 10 bases. Germline assignment: CDR1 SGHRS and CDR2 YFSETQ. CDR3 sequence: CASSLDRVFEAFF. The CDR3 nucleotides read TGCGCCAGCAGCTTGGACAGGGTCTTTGAAGCTTTCTTT.

This clonotype was seen only a few times. This chain connects TRBV6-1 to TRBJ1-2, with TRBD1 as a possible D gene (6 bases). Trimming shortened V by 5 bases and J by 7 bases, and 20 bases separated the two germline ends. CDR3 length: 15 amino acids. In germline, CDR1 is MNHNS, CDR2 SASEGT. This CDR3 reads CASSSPQGKQSGYTF. For the CDR3, the DNA is TGTGCCAGCAGTTCCCCCCAGGGGAAACAGTCTGGCTACACCTTC.

This clonotype has just a few counts. The DNA of the CDR3 is TGTGCCAGCAGTTACTCCCCCACCACAGATACGCAGTATTTT. This translates into CASSYSPTTDTQYF. The chain recombines TRBV6-5 with TRBJ2-3; D unresolved. Trimming took 0 bases from V and 2 from J, leaving 6 bases between them. This CDR3 is built from 14 residues. Germline V gives CDR1 MNHEY, CDR2 SVGAGI.

The chain employs TRBV20-1 and TRBJ2-2; weak D call: TRBD2 (5 bases). The CDR3 contains 14 residues. Germline CDR1 DFQATT, CDR2 SNEGSKA (reference sequence). V dropped 3 bases and J dropped 4 bases, with 12 bases sitting between them. The CDR3 DNA reads as TGCAGTGCTAGCGGAAGACTATCCACCGGGGAGCTGTTTTTT. Protein sequence: CSASGRLSTGELFF.

This clonotype has a handful of counts. V is TRBV3-1 and J is TRBJ2-7; D gene unclear. Germline loops: CDR1 LGHDT, CDR2 YNNKEL (reference sequence). Trimming shortened V by 1 base and J by 4 bases, and 14 bases separated the two germline ends. The CDR3 contains 15 residues. The CDR3: CASSQVSPRYYEQYF. CDR3 nucleotide sequence: TGTGCCAGCAGCCAAGTGAGCCCTCGGTATTACGAGCAGTACTTC.

This chain links TRBV6-5 with TRBJ2-1, with 9 bases identical to TRBD1. CDR1 MNHEY and CDR2 SVGAGI come from the germline V gene. The junction had 13 bases not matched to a gene; V was cut back by 10 bases and J by 6 bases. This CDR3 has 15 residues. CDR3 amino acids: CATTGGPQLGNEQFF. CDR3 DNA: TGTGCCACCACAGGGGGCCCTCAACTCGGCAATGAGCAGTTCTTC.

This clonotype was counted only a few times. The V call is TRBV3-1, the J call TRBJ2-2; 7 bases match TRBD1. This CDR3 region has 15 residues. Germline V gene sequence: CDR1 LGHDT, CDR2 YNNKEL (reference sequence). The ends lost 4 bases at V and 7 bases at J; junction bases unmatched: 9. In DNA form, the CDR3 reads TGTGCCAGCAGCCGCCTGACAGGGATCGACGGGGAGCTGTTTTTT. As protein: CASSRLTGIDGELFF.

This CDR3 reads CASSPRIGKAYGYTF. CDR3 DNA sequence: TGTGCCAGCAGCCCGAGGATAGGGAAGGCTTATGGCTACACCTTC. The chain employs TRBV3-1 and TRBJ1-2, with D unresolved. The CDR3 consists of 15 residues. V gave up 4 bases and J gave up 5 bases, with 17 bases separating them. Germline CDR1 is LGHDT and CDR2 is YNNKEL (reference sequence).

There are a few counts of this clonotype. The chain has TRBV5-1 and TRBJ1-2; D is perhaps TRBD1 (5 bases). The V gene's germline CDR1 is SGHRS and CDR2 YFSETQ. Trimming left V 6 bases short and J 4 bases short, with 16 bases between. The CDR3 covers 14 residues. This CDR3 is CASNVVLGGYGYTF. The CDR3 DNA reads TGCGCCAGCAACGTAGTTTTGGGGGGCTATGGCTACACCTTC.

A few counts support this clonotype. The chain employs TRBV12-3 or TRBV12-4 and TRBJ2-5; 7 nucleotides align to TRBD1. There are 11 residues in the CDR3. Trimming at V came to 6 bases and at J to 13 bases, leaving 8 bases not matched to a gene. The CDR3 DNA follows: TGTGCCAGCAGCTCTCGACAGGGTCTGTACTTC. This codes for CASSSRQGLYF.

The chain has TRBV28 and TRBJ1-2, with TRBD1 matching 9 bases. From germline, CDR1 is MDHEN and CDR2 SYDVKM. V lost 3 bases to trimming and J lost 7 bases; unmatched junction nucleotides: 9. The CDR3 runs 15 residues. CDR3 sequence reads: CASSLLDRGSSGYTF. CDR3 sequence (DNA): TGTGCCAGCAGTTTGCTTGACAGGGGGTCATCTGGCTACACCTTC.

The J gene is TRBJ2-3, the V gene TRBV9; D perhaps matches TRBD2 (6 bases). Trimming pared 4 bases from V and 1 base from J, leaving 19 bases between. Germline loops: CDR1 SGDLS, CDR2 YYNGEE. The CDR3 runs to 17 residues. CDR3 DNA sequence: TGTGCCAGCAGCTCCCGGCCGGAGGGCTACCGCACAGATACGCAGTATTTT. It yields the protein CASSSRPEGYRTDTQYF. Combining the CDR3 with reference TRBV9 and TRBJ2-3 gives the whole variable domain DSGVTQTPKHLITATGQRVTLRCSPRSGDLSVYWYQQSLDQGLQFLIQYYNGEERAKGNILERFSAQQFPDLHSELNLSSLELGDSALYFCASSSRPEGYRTDTQYFGPGTRLTVL.

There are a few counts of this clonotype. V usage is TRBV3-1 and J usage is TRBJ2-7; a weak D match, TRBD1 (5 bases). The DNA end is a closer match to TRBJ2-5, so the J assignment may be wrong. Germline values: CDR1 LGHDT, CDR2 YNNKEL (reference sequence). This CDR3 has 13 amino acids. The CDR3 DNA follows: TGTGCCAGCAGGAAGGCAGGGTTGGAGACCCAGTACTTC. The encoded protein is CASRKAGLETQYF.

CDR3 sequence (DNA): TGTGCCAGCAGCGACAACATGAACACTGAAGCTTTCTTT. It translates to CASSDNMNTEAFF. This chain uses TRBV13 with TRBJ1-1; D unresolved. The germline V gene encodes CDR1 PRHDT and CDR2 FYEKMQ (reference sequence). V dropped 5 bases and J dropped 0 bases, with 7 bases sitting between them. The CDR3 runs 13 residues.

The chain joins TRBV11-2 to TRBJ2-1; possible D gene TRBD1, 5 bases. Germline V gives CDR1 SGHAT, CDR2 FQNNGV. Trimming left V 1 base short and J 2 bases short, with 9 bases between. This CDR3 contains 15 residues. CDR3 DNA sequence: TGTGCCAGCAGCTTAGCAGGGATCACCTACAATGAGCAGTTCTTC. Its translation is CASSLAGITYNEQFF.

This rearrangement joins TRBV20-1 to TRBJ1-5; unclear D gene. Germline V gene sequence: CDR1 DFQATT, CDR2 SNEGSKA (reference sequence). V was cut by 6 bases and J by 11 bases, with 14 bases left in between. This CDR3 contains 11 residues. CDR3 nucleotides: TGCAGTGCCGGACCTGTTAGGGCCCAGCATTTT. It is translated as CSAGPVRAQHF.

This clonotype has only a few counts. The chain carries TRBV20-1 and TRBJ1-2; 7 bases are a match to TRBD1. CDR1 and CDR2 from the germline V gene are DFQATT and SNEGSKA (reference sequence). This CDR3 is 13 amino acids long. Germline trimming cut 6 bases from V and 1 base from J; bases unmatched to any gene: 5. CDR3 DNA: TGCAGTGCGAAGGGACAGTTTAACTATGGCTACACCTTC. This codes for CSAKGQFNYGYTF.

The V call is TRBV4-2, the J call TRBJ2-5; D unresolved. The CDR3 consists of 17 residues. Germline V gives CDR1 LGHNA, CDR2 YNFKEQ. V lost 2 bases and J 3 bases, leaving 19 bases between the germline ends. The CDR3 spells CASSQTSLRLQKETQYF. The CDR3, as DNA: TGTGCCAGCAGCCAAACCTCCCTTCGGCTCCAGAAAGAGACCCAGTACTTC.

CDR3 sequence: CASHLQGGTSPDTQYF. The CDR3 nucleotides are TGTGCCAGCCACCTCCAGGGGGGCACCTCCCCAGATACGCAGTATTTT. The rearrangement uses TRBV6-6 and TRBJ2-3, with D maybe TRBD1 (7 bases). The CDR3 extends over 16 amino acids. V was cut by 8 bases and J by 4 bases, with 22 bases left in between. Germline loops: CDR1 MNHNY, CDR2 SVGAGI (reference sequence).